This entry concerns a single T cell receptor (beta chain). Its specificity is not known. Germline V CDR1 and CDR2: ENHRY, SYGVKD. V lost 2 bases and J lost 3, with 14 bases in between. The CDR3 extends over 15 amino acids. About 95% CD4+ purity was typical by flow cytometry. This entry comes from a study of untreated major depressive disorder. Method: immunoSEQ multiplex PCR; TCRdb's copy keeps in-frame clones and lacks some. The sample contains more than 25,000 clones, about 90% of which appear only once. Study observations and caveats: TRBV25-01 and TRBV02-01 followed the flow pattern without significance. Depressed patients' CD4+ T cells carried increased TRBV05-01 (Vbeta 5.1) usage versus control CD4+ T cells.

The gene calls are TRBV10-3 and TRBJ2-7; the D is unclear. The TCR sequence derives from a woman in her 30s with major depressive disorder. The sample taken for sequencing was CD4+ T cells from PBMCs. CDR3 nucleotides: TGTGCCATCAGTGAGGGGGAACAGCATGTCTACGAGCAGTACTTC. Its translation: CAISEGEQHVYEQYF.